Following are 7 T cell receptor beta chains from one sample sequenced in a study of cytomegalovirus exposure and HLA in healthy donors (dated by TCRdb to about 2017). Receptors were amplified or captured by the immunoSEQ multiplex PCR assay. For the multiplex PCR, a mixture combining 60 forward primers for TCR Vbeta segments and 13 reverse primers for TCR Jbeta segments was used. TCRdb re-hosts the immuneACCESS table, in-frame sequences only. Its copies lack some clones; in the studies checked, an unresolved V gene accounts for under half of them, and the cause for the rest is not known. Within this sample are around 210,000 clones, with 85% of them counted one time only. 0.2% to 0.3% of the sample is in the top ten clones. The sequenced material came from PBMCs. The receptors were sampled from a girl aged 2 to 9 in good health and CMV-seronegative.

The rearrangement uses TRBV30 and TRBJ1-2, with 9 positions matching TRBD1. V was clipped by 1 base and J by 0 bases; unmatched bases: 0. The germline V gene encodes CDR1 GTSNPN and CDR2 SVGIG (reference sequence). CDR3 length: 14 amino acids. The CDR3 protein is CAWSGQGANYGYTF. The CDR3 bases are TGTGCCTGGAGTGGACAGGGGGCTAACTATGGCTACACCTTC.

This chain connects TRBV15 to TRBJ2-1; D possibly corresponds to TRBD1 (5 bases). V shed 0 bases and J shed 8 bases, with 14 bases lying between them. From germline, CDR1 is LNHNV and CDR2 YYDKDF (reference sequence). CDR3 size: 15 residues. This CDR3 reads CATSREPRVSDEQFF. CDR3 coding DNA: TGTGCCACCAGCAGAGAGCCCAGGGTTTCGGATGAGCAGTTCTTC. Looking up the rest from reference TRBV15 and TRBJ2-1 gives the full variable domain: DAMVIQNPRYQVTQFGKPVTLSCSQTLNHNVMYWYQQKSSQAPKLLFHYYDKDFNNEADTPDNFQSRRPNTSFCFLDIRSPGLGDTAMYLCATSREPRVSDEQFFGPGTRLTVL.

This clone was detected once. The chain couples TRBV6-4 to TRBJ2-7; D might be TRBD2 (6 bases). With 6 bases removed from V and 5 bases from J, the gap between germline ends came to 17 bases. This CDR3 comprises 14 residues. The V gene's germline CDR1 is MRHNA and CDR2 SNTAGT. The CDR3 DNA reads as TGTGCCAGCAGAGAGCCGGGAGCCTTGCACGAGCAGTACTTC. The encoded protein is CASREPGALHEQYF.

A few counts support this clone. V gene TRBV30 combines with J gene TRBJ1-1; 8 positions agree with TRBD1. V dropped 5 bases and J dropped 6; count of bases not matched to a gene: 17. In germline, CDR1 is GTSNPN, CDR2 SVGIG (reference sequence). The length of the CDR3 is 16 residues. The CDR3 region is CAWATGTGPIPAEAFF. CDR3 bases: TGTGCCTGGGCCACCGGGACAGGCCCTATCCCCGCTGAAGCTTTCTTT.

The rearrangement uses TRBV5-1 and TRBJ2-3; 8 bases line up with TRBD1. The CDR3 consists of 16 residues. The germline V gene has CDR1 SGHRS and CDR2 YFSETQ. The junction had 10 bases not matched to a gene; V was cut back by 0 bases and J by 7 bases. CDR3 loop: CASSLATGTGQHTQYF. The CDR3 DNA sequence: TGCGCCAGCAGCTTGGCCACCGGGACAGGTCAACATACGCAGTATTTT.

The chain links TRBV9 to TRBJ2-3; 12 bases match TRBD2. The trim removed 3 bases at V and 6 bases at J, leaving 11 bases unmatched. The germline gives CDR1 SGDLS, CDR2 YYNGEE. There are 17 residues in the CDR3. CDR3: CASSAETSGRGRDTQYF. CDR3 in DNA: TGTGCCAGCAGCGCGGAGACTAGCGGGAGAGGGAGGGATACGCAGTATTTT.

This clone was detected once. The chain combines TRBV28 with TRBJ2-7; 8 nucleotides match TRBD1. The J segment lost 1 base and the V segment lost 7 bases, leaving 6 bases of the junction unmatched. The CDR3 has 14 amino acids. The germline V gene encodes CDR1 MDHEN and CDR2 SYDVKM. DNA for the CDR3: TGTGCCAGCATTCCTGGACAGGGTTCCTACGAGCAGTACTTC. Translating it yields CASIPGQGSYEQYF.